The 15 T cell receptor beta chains below were found in one sample sequenced in a study of blood T cell repertoires in COVID-19. Profiled with immunoSEQ multiplex PCR; TCRdb holds only in-frame clones, not every one. This sample has approximately 40,000 clones, with 80% to 95% found just once. Sequencing was carried out using peripheral blood. Source of these receptors: a woman over 75 with acute or convalescent COVID-19.

The chain combines TRBV23-1 with TRBJ1-5, with D perhaps matching TRBD1 (6 bases). TRBV23-1 is given ORF status, its function remaining uncertain. The CDR3 is 16 amino acids. V lost 0 bases and J 2 bases, leaving 11 bases between the germline ends. CDR3 sequence reads: CASSQSGGACNQPQHF. The CDR3, as DNA: TGCGCCAGCAGTCAATCGGGGGGGGCGTGCAATCAGCCCCAGCATTTT.

This clone was recorded only once. The chain has TRBV7-9 and TRBJ1-6, with 7 positions matching TRBD1. CDR1 is SEHNR and CDR2 is FQNEAQ in the germline V gene (reference sequence). This CDR3 is 16 amino acids long. The V gene end was trimmed by 5 bases and the J gene end by 6 bases; junction bases not matched to a gene: 10. The CDR3 region is CASSRLDRQGNSPLHF. DNA for the CDR3: TGTGCCAGCAGCCGGTTGGACAGACAGGGTAATTCACCCCTCCACTTT.

CDR3 bases: TGTGCCAGCAGCGTGCGGACAGAGAACACTGAAGCTTTCTTT. Translating it yields CASSVRTENTEAFF. This chain uses TRBV5-4 with TRBJ1-1; D perhaps matches TRBD1 (6 bases). Trimming took 4 bases from V and 1 from J, leaving 11 bases between them. The CDR3 length is 14 residues. The germline V gene encodes CDR1 SGHNT and CDR2 YYREEE (reference sequence).

CDR3 region: CASSDRALTEAFF. In DNA, the CDR3 is TGTGCCAGCAGTGACAGGGCACTCACTGAAGCTTTCTTT. The chain links TRBV2 to TRBJ1-1; D may be TRBD1 (5 bases). CDR1 and CDR2 (germline): SNHLY, FYNNEI. V was clipped by 3 bases and J by 4 bases, with 9 bases between them. The CDR3 extends over 13 amino acids.

This clone was counted a single time. The chain recombines TRBV6-5 with TRBJ1-2, with 7 bases aligning to TRBD1. The junction had 4 bases not matched to a gene; V was cut back by 2 bases and J by 4 bases. The CDR3 length is 14 residues. Germline V gene data show CDR1 as MNHEY and CDR2 as SVGAGI. The CDR3 sequence is CASSYRDSLYGYTF. The CDR3 DNA reads as TGTGCCAGCAGTTACCGGGACAGCCTCTATGGCTACACCTTC.

The J gene is TRBJ1-5, the V gene TRBV7-8; no definite D call. The CDR3 totals 12 residues. CDR1 is SGHVS and CDR2 is FQNEAQ in the germline V gene. Trimming cost V 1 base and J 11 bases, with 9 bases left between them. The CDR3 reads CASSLEPGAQHF. The CDR3 DNA is TGTGCCAGCAGCTTAGAACCCGGGGCCCAGCATTTT.

V is TRBV2 and J is TRBJ2-3; a weak D match, TRBD2 (5 bases). The germline CDR1 and CDR2 sequences are SNHLY and FYNNEI. The V end lost 8 bases, the J end lost 1 base, and 16 bases lay between the germline ends. The CDR3 sequence is 15 residues long. CDR3 in DNA: TGTGCCAGCTCCCGACGGAGCGGCCGCACAGATACGCAGTATTTT. Translation: CASSRRSGRTDTQYF.

The CDR3 loop is CASSPRPEVNTEAFF. The CDR3 coding sequence is TGTGCCAGCTCACCACGGCCCGAAGTGAACACTGAAGCTTTCTTT. V usage is TRBV18 and J usage is TRBJ1-1; D not certain. This CDR3 has 15 residues. The germline V gene encodes CDR1 KGHSH and CDR2 LQKENI. V was shortened by 1 base and J by 0 bases, with 9 bases between the two germline ends.

The V and J genes are TRBV5-6 and TRBJ2-5; D perhaps matches TRBD2 (6 bases). CDR3 length: 14 amino acids. The germline CDR1 and CDR2 sequences are SGHDT and YYEEEE. Trimming pared 3 bases from V and 4 bases from J, leaving 13 bases between. CDR3: CASSSLRGGETQYF. The CDR3, as DNA: TGTGCCAGCAGCTCCCTGCGGGGAGGAGAGACCCAGTACTTC.

The chain combines TRBV5-4 with TRBJ2-5; weak D call: TRBD1 (6 bases). V shed 0 bases and J shed 5 bases, with 11 bases lying between them. Germline V gene lookup returns CDR1 SGHNT and CDR2 YYREEE (reference sequence). The CDR3 spans 14 residues. The CDR3 protein is CASSLGGPLETQYF. The CDR3 DNA is TGTGCCAGCAGCTTGGGGGGGCCGCTGGAGACCCAGTACTTC.

V usage is TRBV4-3 and J usage is TRBJ2-5, with a possible D match to TRBD1 (6 bases). Germline lookup yields CDR1 LGHNA and CDR2 YSLEER. This CDR3 is built from 16 residues. V lost 0 bases and J lost 5, with 16 bases in between. CDR3 residues: CASSQDPGRGLETQYF. CDR3 nucleotide sequence: TGCGCCAGCAGCCAAGATCCCGGCAGGGGATTGGAGACCCAGTACTTC.

This clone was counted once. This chain joins TRBV4-1 and TRBJ1-3, with 10 bases identical to TRBD1. The CDR3 is made up of 15 amino acids. The germline V gene encodes CDR1 MGHRA and CDR2 YSYEKL. The ends lost 4 bases at V and 4 bases at J; junction bases unmatched: 4. The CDR3 loop reads CASSLDRGPGNTIYF. CDR3 bases: TGCGCCAGCAGCCTAGACAGGGGGCCAGGAAACACCATATATTTT.

CDR3 in amino acids: CSASSNEKLFF. The DNA of the CDR3 is TGCAGTGCTAGCTCGAATGAAAAACTGTTTTTT. The chain links TRBV20-1 to TRBJ1-4; D not resolved. The V end was cut by 3 bases, the J end by 5 bases, with 4 bases between. This CDR3 is 11 amino acids long. Germline CDR1 is DFQATT and CDR2 is SNEGSKA (reference sequence).

The V and J genes are TRBV7-3 and TRBJ2-5; 7 nucleotides line up with TRBD1. The V gene's germline CDR1 is SGHTA and CDR2 FQGTGA. The CDR3 is 13 amino acids. Trimming removed 4 bases from V and 4 bases from J; junction bases left unmatched: 3. This CDR3 reads CASSSRQGETQYF. The CDR3 coding sequence is TGTGCCAGCAGCTCGCGACAGGGAGAGACCCAGTACTTC.

The CDR3 sequence is CASRAGTGTSPLHF. For the CDR3, the DNA is TGTGCCAGTAGAGCCGGGACAGGGACTTCACCCCTCCACTTT. V and J are TRBV19 and TRBJ1-6; 9 nucleotides agree with TRBD1. V shed 6 bases and J 9 bases; nucleotides not matched to a gene: 6. CDR3 length: 14 amino acids. Germline V CDR1 and CDR2: LNHDA, SQIVND (reference sequence).